These 19 T cell receptor beta chains were all obtained from the same sample, sequenced in a study of regulatory T cells in long-lasting Graves disease. Time point in this sample: persistent/refractory GD, antithyroid drugs over 5 years with positive TRAb. PBMCs were the source of the RNA used for TCR sequencing. iRepertoire HTBI primers and Arm-PCR of CDR3 regions built TCR beta libraries. TCRdb itself ran the multiplex PCR reads through MiXCR, one entry per CDR3 protein. This table holds 600,000 to 850,000 distinct CDR3 sequences, 30% found once. The starting material was peripheral blood mononuclear cells (PBMCs), obtained when the disease was refractory, from a patient treated with antithyroid drugs. These receptors were collected from a female donor with Graves disease.

This clonotype was counted ten times or more. This chain uses TRBV28 with TRBJ1-1, with 8 bases fitting TRBD1. Germline CDR1 and CDR2: MDHEN and SYDVKM. The V gene end was trimmed by 7 bases and the J gene end by 0 bases; junction bases not matched to a gene: 19. The CDR3 totals 19 residues. The CDR3 nucleotides are TGTGCCAGCAATTCGATAATTACCGACAGGGGTGTTATGAACACTGAAGCTTTCTTT. It yields the protein CASNSIITDRGVMNTEAFF.

This clonotype was seen a handful of times. This chain connects TRBV7-3 to TRBJ2-7; 7 bases line up with TRBD2. CDR1 and CDR2 from the germline V gene are SGHTA and FQGTGA. V gave up 8 bases and J gave up 0 bases; unmatched junction bases: 7. The CDR3 extends over 14 amino acids. For the CDR3, the DNA is TGTGCCAGCGCCTCGGGAGGATTCTCCTACGAGCAGTACTTC. It codes for CASASGGFSYEQYF.

This rearrangement joins TRBV29-1 to TRBJ2-5, with 7 bases that match TRBD2. From germline, CDR1 is SQVTM and CDR2 ANQGSEA. There are 13 residues in the CDR3. J gave up 5 bases and V 5 bases, and 8 bases lay outside the gene matches. The CDR3 reads CSVPWGGWETQYF. CDR3 nucleotides: TGCAGCGTTCCCTGGGGGGGATGGGAGACCCAGTACTTC.

This chain joins TRBV6-1 and TRBJ1-2; 8 bases line up with TRBD1. The CDR3 is 18 amino acids. Germline trimming cut 5 bases from V and 7 bases from J; bases unmatched to any gene: 21. Germline assignment: CDR1 MNHNS and CDR2 SASEGT. As DNA, the CDR3 is TGTGCCAGCAGTCCCCCATCCTCAACAGGGGGGAGTATGCGTGGCTACACCTTC. It specifies CASSPPSSTGGSMRGYTF.

This clonotype came up a few times. J is TRBJ1-2 and V is TRBV12-5; 10 bases match TRBD1. Germline V CDR1 and CDR2: LGHNT, FRNRAP. The CDR3 loop spans 17 amino acids. Trimming at V came to 0 bases and at J to 5 bases, leaving 9 bases not matched to a gene. The CDR3 DNA sequence: TGTGCTAGTGGTTTGGTACTAGGACAGGGGGGTAGGTATGGCTACACCTTC. Protein product: CASGLVLGQGGRYGYTF.

The gene calls are TRBV2 and TRBJ1-5, with D unclear. The germline V gene encodes CDR1 SNHLY and CDR2 FYNNEI. With 7 bases removed from V and 4 bases from J, the gap between germline ends came to 14 bases. The CDR3 has 14 residues. As DNA, the CDR3 is TGTGCCAGCACCAGACTGTTTTCAAATCAGCCCCAGCATTTT. Amino acids: CASTRLFSNQPQHF.

For the CDR3, the DNA is TGTGCCACCAGCAGAGATAAGGGTATCGCTGGAAACACCATATATTTT. Amino acid sequence: CATSRDKGIAGNTIYF. The gene calls are TRBV15 and TRBJ1-3; D uncertain. V was shortened by 0 bases and J by 2 bases, with 11 bases between the two germline ends. The germline V gene encodes CDR1 LNHNV and CDR2 YYDKDF (reference sequence). This CDR3 contains 16 residues.

This clonotype came up a few times. V and J are TRBV12-3 or TRBV12-4 and TRBJ2-7; no definite D call. V was clipped by 0 bases and J by 2 bases, with 5 bases between them. The CDR3 runs 13 residues. DNA of the CDR3: TGTGCCAGCAGTTTAGCACAGACCTACGAGCAGTACTTC. Translating it yields CASSLAQTYEQYF.

This clonotype appeared once. This chain connects TRBV30 to TRBJ1-5, with D tentatively TRBD1 (5 bases). V was pared by 2 bases and J by 7 bases, with 12 bases between. The CDR3 consists of 13 residues. CDR1 and CDR2 (germline): GTSNPN, SVGIG (reference sequence). CDR3 DNA sequence: TGTGCCTGGAGTATACAGGTGCAACAGCCCCAGCATTTT. Residues: CAWSIQVQQPQHF.

The V gene is TRBV15, the J gene TRBJ2-7, with TRBD1 matching 9 bases. This CDR3 has 15 residues. The trim removed 1 base at V and 6 bases at J, leaving 7 bases unmatched. Germline V gene data show CDR1 as LNHNV and CDR2 as YYDKDF (reference sequence). The CDR3 spells CATSRAPGQGVEQYF. DNA of the CDR3: TGTGCCACCAGCAGAGCCCCGGGACAGGGCGTCGAGCAGTACTTC.

The chain employs TRBV19 and TRBJ1-5; 8 bases are a match to TRBD1. With V trimmed by 10 bases and J by 3 bases, 11 bases remained unmatched. The length of the CDR3 is 15 residues. Germline V lookup: CDR1 LNHDA, CDR2 SQIVND (reference sequence). This CDR3 is CATADRDYPNQPQHF. CDR3 DNA sequence: TGTGCCACCGCGGACAGGGATTACCCCAATCAGCCCCAGCATTTT.

This clonotype was recorded a few times. V usage is TRBV6-1 and J usage is TRBJ2-7, with TRBD1 matching 12 bases. Germline assignment: CDR1 MNHNS and CDR2 SASEGT. The CDR3 contains 17 residues. V was clipped by 7 bases and J by 4 bases; unmatched bases: 14. The CDR3 loop is CASTPGPGQGARYEQYF. CDR3 coding DNA: TGTGCCAGCACCCCAGGTCCGGGACAGGGGGCGAGGTACGAGCAGTACTTC.

At least ten counts were recorded for this clonotype. The chain recombines TRBV20-1 with TRBJ2-7, with D possibly TRBD1 on 6 matching bases. Germline lookup yields CDR1 DFQATT and CDR2 SNEGSKA (reference sequence). The CDR3 is 13 amino acids. V lost 5 bases and J 1 base, leaving 12 bases between the germline ends. The CDR3 nucleotides read TGCAGTGCTGCAGGGACACAATCCTACGAGCAGTACTTC. Encoded protein: CSAAGTQSYEQYF.

The chain recombines TRBV5-5 with TRBJ1-3; 8 bases agree with TRBD1. The CDR3 runs 14 residues. CDR1 and CDR2 (germline): SGHKS, YYEKEE (reference sequence). J lost 8 bases, V lost 1 base, and 5 bases had no gene match. The CDR3 DNA is TGTGCCAGCAGCTTGTCGCAGGGGGCCTACACCATATATTTT. Its translation: CASSLSQGAYTIYF.

This chain uses TRBV28 with TRBJ2-3, with TRBD2 matching over 11 bases. This CDR3 has 15 amino acids. V was pared by 4 bases and J by 4 bases, with 4 bases of the junction left unmatched. Germline-derived CDR1 and CDR2 are MDHEN and SYDVKM. The CDR3 sequence is CASSSLAGGADTQYF. The CDR3 region has the DNA TGTGCCAGCAGTTCGCTAGCGGGAGGAGCAGATACGCAGTATTTT.

The CDR3 bases are TGCAGTGCCACCGAGGAGGGAGTGGTCGTAAAACTGTTTTTT. The encoded protein is CSATEEGVVVKLFF. The chain combines TRBV20-1 with TRBJ1-4; D unresolved. Per germline, CDR1 DFQATT and CDR2 SNEGSKA (reference sequence). V lost 6 bases to trimming and J lost 10 bases, with 21 bases between them. The CDR3 runs 14 residues.

This clonotype was recorded at least ten times. The chain carries TRBV12-3 or TRBV12-4 and TRBJ1-1, with a tentative D call TRBD1 (6 bases). Trimming took off 2 bases at V and 3 bases at J, with 7 bases between the two ends. This CDR3 spans 13 amino acids. The CDR3 protein is CASSLTGYTEAFF. CDR3 DNA sequence: TGTGCCAGCAGTTTAACAGGGTACACTGAAGCTTTCTTT.

The chain has TRBV11-1 and TRBJ2-6; D remains ambiguous. CDR1 and CDR2 from the germline V gene are SGHAT and FQDESV (reference sequence). The length of the CDR3 is 15 residues. Trimming took 3 bases from V and 3 from J, leaving 9 bases between them. This CDR3 reads CASSFTGYGANVLTF. CDR3 bases: TGTGCCAGCAGCTTCACGGGCTATGGGGCCAACGTCCTGACTTTC. The full variable domain, its missing parts supplied by reference TRBV11-1 and TRBJ2-6, is EAEVAQSPRYKITEKSQAVAFWCDPISGHATLYWYRQILGQGPELLVQFQDESVVDDSQLPKDRFSAERLKGVDSTLKIQPAELGDSAMYLCASSFTGYGANVLTFGAGSRLTVL.

This clonotype was counted between two and nine times. The chain links TRBV19 to TRBJ1-5, with D possibly TRBD1 on 5 matching bases. V lost 3 bases and J 9 bases, leaving 15 bases between the germline ends. This CDR3 is 14 amino acids long. Looked up from germline, CDR1 is LNHDA and CDR2 is SQIVND (reference sequence). DNA for the CDR3: TGTGCCAGTAGTATTGTTTGGGGCGAGGGGCCCCAGCATTTT. It codes for CASSIVWGEGPQHF.